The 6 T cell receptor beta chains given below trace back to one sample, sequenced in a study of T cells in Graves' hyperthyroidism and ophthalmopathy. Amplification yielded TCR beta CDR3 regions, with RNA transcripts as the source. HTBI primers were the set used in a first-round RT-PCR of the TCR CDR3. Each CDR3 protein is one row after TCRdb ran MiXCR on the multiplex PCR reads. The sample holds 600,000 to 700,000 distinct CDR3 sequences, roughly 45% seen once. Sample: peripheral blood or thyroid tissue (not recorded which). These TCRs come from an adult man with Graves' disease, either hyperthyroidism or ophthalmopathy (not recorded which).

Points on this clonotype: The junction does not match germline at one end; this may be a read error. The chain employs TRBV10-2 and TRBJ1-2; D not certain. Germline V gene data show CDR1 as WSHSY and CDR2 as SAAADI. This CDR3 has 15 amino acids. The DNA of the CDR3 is TGCGCCAGCAGTGAGCTCCACAGTCCTAACTATGGCTACGCCTTC. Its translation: CASSELHSPNYGYAF.

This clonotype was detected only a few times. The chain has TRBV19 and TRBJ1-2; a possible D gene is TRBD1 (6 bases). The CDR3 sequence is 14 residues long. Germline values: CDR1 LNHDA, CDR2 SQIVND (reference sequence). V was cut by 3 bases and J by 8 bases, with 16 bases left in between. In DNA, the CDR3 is TGTGCCAGTAGTATCGCGGGGGGCGCCGGGGGCTACACCTTC. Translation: CASSIAGGAGGYTF.

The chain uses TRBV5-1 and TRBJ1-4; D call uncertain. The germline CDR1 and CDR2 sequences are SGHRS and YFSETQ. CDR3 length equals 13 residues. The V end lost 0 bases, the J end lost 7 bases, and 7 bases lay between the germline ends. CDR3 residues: CASSLEVAEKLFF. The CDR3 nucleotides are TGCGCCAGCAGCTTGGAGGTGGCTGAAAAACTGTTTTTT.

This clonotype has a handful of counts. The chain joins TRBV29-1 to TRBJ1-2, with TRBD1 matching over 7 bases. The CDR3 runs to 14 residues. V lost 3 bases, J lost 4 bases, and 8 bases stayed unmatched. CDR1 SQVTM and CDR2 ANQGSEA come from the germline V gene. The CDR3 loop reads CSVETYRQGYGYTF. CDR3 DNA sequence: TGCAGCGTTGAGACCTACCGACAGGGCTATGGCTACACCTTC.

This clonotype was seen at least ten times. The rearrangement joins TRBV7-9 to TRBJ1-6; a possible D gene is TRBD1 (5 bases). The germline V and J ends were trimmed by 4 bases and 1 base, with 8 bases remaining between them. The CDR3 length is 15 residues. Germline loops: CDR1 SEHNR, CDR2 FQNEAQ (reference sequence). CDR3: CASSSQGSYNSPLHF. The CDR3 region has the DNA TGTGCCAGCAGCTCCCAGGGTTCCTATAATTCACCCCTCCACTTT.

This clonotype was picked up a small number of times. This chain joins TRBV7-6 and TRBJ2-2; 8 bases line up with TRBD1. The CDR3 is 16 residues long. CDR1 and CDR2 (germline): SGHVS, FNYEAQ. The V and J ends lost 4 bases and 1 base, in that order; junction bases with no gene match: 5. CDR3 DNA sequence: TGTGCCAGCAGCTCCGGACAGGGAATGAACACCGGGGAGCTGTTTTTT. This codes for CASSSGQGMNTGELFF.